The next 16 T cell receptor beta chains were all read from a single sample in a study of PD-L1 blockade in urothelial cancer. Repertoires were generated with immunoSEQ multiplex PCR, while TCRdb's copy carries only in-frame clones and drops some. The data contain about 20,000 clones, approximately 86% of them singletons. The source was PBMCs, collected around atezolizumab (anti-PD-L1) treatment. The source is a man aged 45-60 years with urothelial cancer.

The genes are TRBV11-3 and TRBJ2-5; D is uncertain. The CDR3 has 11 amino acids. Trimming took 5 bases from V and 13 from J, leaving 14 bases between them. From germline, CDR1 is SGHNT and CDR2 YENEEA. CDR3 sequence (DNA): TGTGCCAGCAGCCCCGCTCCCAGTGGGTACTTC. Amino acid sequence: CASSPAPSGYF.

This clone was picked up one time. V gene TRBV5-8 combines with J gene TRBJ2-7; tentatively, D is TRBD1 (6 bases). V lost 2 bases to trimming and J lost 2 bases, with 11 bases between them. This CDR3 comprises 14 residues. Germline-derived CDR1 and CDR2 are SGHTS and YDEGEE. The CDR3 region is CASSLSGQTYEQYF. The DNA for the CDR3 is TGTGCCAGCAGCTTAAGCGGACAGACCTACGAGCAGTACTTC.

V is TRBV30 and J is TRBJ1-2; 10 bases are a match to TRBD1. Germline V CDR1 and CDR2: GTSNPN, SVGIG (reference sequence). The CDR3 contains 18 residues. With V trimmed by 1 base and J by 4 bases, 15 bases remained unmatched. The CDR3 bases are TGTGCCTGGAGTGGGCCTCCAGTGAGACAGGGGGCTTTCTATGGCTACACCTTC. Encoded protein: CAWSGPPVRQGAFYGYTF. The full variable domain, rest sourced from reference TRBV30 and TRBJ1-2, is SQTIHQWPATLVQPVGSPLSLECTVEGTSNPNLYWYRQAAGRGLQLLFYSVGIGQISSEVPQNLSASRPQDRQFILSSKKLLLSDSGFYLCAWSGPPVRQGAFYGYTFGSGTRLTVV.

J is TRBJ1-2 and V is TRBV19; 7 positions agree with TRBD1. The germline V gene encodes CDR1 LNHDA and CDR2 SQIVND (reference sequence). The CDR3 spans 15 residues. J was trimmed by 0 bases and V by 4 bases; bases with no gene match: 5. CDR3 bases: TGTGCCAGTAGTAAAAACAGGGGCGCTAACTATGGCTACACCTTC. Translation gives CASSKNRGANYGYTF.

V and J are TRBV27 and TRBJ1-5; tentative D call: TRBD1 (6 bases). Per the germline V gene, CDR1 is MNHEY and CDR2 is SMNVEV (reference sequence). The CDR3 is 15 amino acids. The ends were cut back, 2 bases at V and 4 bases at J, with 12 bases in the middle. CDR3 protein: CASSLQGLGNQPQHF. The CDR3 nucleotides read TGTGCCAGCAGTTTACAGGGGCTAGGGAATCAGCCCCAGCATTTT.

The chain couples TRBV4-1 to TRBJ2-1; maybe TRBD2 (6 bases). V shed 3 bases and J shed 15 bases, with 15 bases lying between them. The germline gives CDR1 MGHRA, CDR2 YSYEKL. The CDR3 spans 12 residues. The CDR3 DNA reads TGCGCCAGCAGCCACTCGGGACTTTCGTCGTTCTTC. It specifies CASSHSGLSSFF.

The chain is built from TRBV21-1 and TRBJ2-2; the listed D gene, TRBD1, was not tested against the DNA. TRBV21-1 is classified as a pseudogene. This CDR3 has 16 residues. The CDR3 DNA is TGTGCCAGCAGCAAGGGGAGACAGGGCCCCTCCGGGGAGCTGTTTTTT. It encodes CASSKGRQGPSGELFF.

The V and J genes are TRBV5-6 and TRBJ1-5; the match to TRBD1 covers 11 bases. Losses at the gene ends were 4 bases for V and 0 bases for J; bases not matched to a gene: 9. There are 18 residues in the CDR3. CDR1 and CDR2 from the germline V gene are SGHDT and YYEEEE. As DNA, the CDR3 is TGTGCCAGCAGCATCCGGGACAGGGGGTCCCATAGCAATCAGCCCCAGCATTTT. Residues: CASSIRDRGSHSNQPQHF.

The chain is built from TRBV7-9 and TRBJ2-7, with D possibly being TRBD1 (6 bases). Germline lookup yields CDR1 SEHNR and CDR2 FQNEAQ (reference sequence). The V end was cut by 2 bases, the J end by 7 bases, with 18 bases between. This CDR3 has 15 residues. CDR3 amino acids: CASSLFPDRLGEQYF. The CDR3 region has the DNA TGTGCCAGCAGCTTATTTCCGGACAGACTTGGTGAGCAGTACTTC.

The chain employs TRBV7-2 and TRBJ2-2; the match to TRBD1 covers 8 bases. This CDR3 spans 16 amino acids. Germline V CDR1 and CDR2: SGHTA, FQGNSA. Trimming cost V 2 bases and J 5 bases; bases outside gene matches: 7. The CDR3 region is CASSLNTGGWTGELFF. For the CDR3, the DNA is TGTGCCAGCAGCTTAAACACAGGGGGGTGGACCGGGGAGCTGTTTTTT.

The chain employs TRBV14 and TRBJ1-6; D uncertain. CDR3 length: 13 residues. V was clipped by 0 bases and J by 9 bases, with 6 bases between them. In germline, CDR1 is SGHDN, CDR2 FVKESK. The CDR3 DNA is TGTGCCAGCAGCCAAGATTTGGCTTCACCCCTCCACTTT. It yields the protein CASSQDLASPLHF.

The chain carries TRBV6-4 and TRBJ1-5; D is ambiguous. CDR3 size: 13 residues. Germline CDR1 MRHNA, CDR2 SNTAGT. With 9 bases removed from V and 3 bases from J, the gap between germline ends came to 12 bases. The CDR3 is CARGGKNNQPQHF. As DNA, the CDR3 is TGTGCCAGAGGAGGGAAAAACAATCAGCCCCAGCATTTT.

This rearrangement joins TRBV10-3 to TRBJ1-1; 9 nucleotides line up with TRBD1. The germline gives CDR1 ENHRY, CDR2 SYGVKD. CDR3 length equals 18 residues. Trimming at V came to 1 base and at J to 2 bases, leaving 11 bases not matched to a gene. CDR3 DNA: TGTGCCATCAGTGAGTATGGACAGGGGTCCTATCTTAACACTGAAGCTTTCTTT. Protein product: CAISEYGQGSYLNTEAFF.

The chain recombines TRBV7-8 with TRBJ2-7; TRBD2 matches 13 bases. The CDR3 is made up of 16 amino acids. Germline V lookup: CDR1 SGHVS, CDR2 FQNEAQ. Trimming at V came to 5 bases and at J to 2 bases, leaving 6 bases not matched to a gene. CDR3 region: CASSQRGTSGAYEQYF. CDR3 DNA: TGTGCCAGCAGCCAAAGAGGGACTAGCGGGGCCTACGAGCAGTACTTC.

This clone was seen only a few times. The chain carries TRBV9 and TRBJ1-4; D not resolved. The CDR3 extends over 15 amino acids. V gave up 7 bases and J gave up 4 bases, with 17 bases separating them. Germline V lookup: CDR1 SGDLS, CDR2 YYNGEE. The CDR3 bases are TGTGCCAGCTCCAAAGGCGAACAGATTAATGAAAAACTGTTTTTT. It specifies CASSKGEQINEKLFF.

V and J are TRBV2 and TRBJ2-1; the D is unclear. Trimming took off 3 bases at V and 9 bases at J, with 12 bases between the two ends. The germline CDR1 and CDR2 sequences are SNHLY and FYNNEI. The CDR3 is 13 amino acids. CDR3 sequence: CASSDPRKGEQFF. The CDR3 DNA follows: TGTGCCAGCAGTGACCCCAGGAAAGGTGAGCAGTTCTTC.